The next 30 T cell receptor beta chains were all read from a single sample in a study of shared clonotypes between healthy human individuals. Method: immunoSEQ multiplex PCR; TCRdb's copy keeps in-frame clones and lacks some. Here the sample spans 2 million to 2.5 million clones, approximately 95% being singletons. Input material: naive CD4+ T cells from PBMCs. As to subset: CD45RA+ positively selected. All receptors derive from a man aged 18 to 29 in good health. Some clones in this sample may be carry-over from other donors' samples.

The chain employs TRBV28 and TRBJ1-5; D is perhaps TRBD1 (6 bases). CDR1 and CDR2 (germline): MDHEN, SYDVKM. The CDR3 sequence is 15 residues long. Trimming took off 7 bases at V and 4 bases at J, with 17 bases between the two ends. CDR3 protein: CASNLVGTRNQPQHF. CDR3 bases: TGTGCCAGCAACCTAGTTGGGACAAGAAATCAGCCCCAGCATTTT.

The J gene is TRBJ2-7, the V gene TRBV7-8; D perhaps matches TRBD1 (6 bases). CDR3 size: 13 residues. Trimming shortened V by 1 base and J by 7 bases, and 11 bases separated the two germline ends. Germline loops: CDR1 SGHVS, CDR2 FQNEAQ. CDR3 in DNA: TGTGCCAGCAGCTTAGACAGGGCACAGGAGCAGTACTTC. Translated, it gives CASSLDRAQEQYF.

Remarks on this clone: In the same sample, other DNA sequences code for this CDR3. The genes are TRBV28 and TRBJ1-5; tentatively, D is TRBD1 (5 bases). Per the germline V gene, CDR1 is MDHEN and CDR2 is SYDVKM. The CDR3 is 14 residues long. The V and J ends lost 6 bases and 2 bases respectively, with 11 bases between them. CDR3 amino acids: CASSSTGRNQPQHF. The DNA for the CDR3 is TGTGCCAGCAGCTCCACAGGCCGCAATCAGCCCCAGCATTTT.

The chain couples TRBV10-3 to TRBJ1-3; D is possibly TRBD1 (5 bases). Deletions cut 6 bases from V and 0 bases from J, with 9 bases between. This CDR3 is 14 amino acids long. Germline CDR1 is ENHRY and CDR2 is SYGVKD. CDR3: CAISDDSSGNTIYF. CDR3 bases: TGTGCCATCAGCGACGACAGCTCTGGAAACACCATATATTTT.

This sequence joins TRBV6-5 and TRBJ2-3; 10 bases align to TRBD2. Germline trimming cut 0 bases from V and 7 bases from J; bases unmatched to any gene: 7. Germline V CDR1 and CDR2: MNHEY, SVGAGI. The CDR3 length is 16 residues. The CDR3 nucleotides are TGTGCCAGCAGTTACTCGGCAGCGGGAGGGCCTAATACGCAGTATTTT. It specifies CASSYSAAGGPNTQYF.

The gene calls are TRBV28 and TRBJ2-5; 8 nucleotides line up with TRBD1. Germline values: CDR1 MDHEN, CDR2 SYDVKM. This CDR3 region has 14 residues. The V segment lost 5 bases and the J segment 5 bases; nucleotides outside the gene matches: 7. CDR3 region: CASSTGQGRETQYF. CDR3 coding DNA: TGTGCCAGCAGTACCGGACAGGGAAGGGAGACCCAGTACTTC.

The chain employs TRBV9 and TRBJ2-7; possibly TRBD2 for D (5 bases). CDR1 and CDR2 from the germline V gene are SGDLS and YYNGEE. This CDR3 has 10 residues. Trimming cost V 7 bases and J 12 bases, with 14 bases left between them. The CDR3 reads CASGPRLAYF. DNA for the CDR3: TGTGCCAGCGGACCGCGCCTAGCGTACTTC. Full variable domain (remainder filled in from reference TRBV9 and TRBJ2-7): DSGVTQTPKHLITATGQRVTLRCSPRSGDLSVYWYQQSLDQGLQFLIQYYNGEERAKGNILERFSAQQFPDLHSELNLSSLELGDSALYFCASGPRLAYFGPGTRLTVT.

The chain combines TRBV4-1 with TRBJ2-7; 10 nucleotides line up with TRBD2. Trimming cost V 0 bases and J 9 bases; bases outside gene matches: 11. The CDR3 totals 16 residues. Germline V gives CDR1 MGHRA, CDR2 YSYEKL. In nucleotides, the CDR3 is TGCGCCAGCAGCCAAGAAGGCGGACTAGCGGTTTCGCGGCAGTACTTC. It translates to CASSQEGGLAVSRQYF.

This rearrangement joins TRBV7-2 to TRBJ2-1; TRBD2 agrees at 14 bases. The length of the CDR3 is 16 residues. J was trimmed by 5 bases and V by 5 bases; bases with no gene match: 5. Germline V lookup: CDR1 SGHTA, CDR2 FQGNSA. The CDR3 spells CASSPTSGRGHNEQFF. The CDR3 DNA reads TGTGCCAGCAGCCCGACTAGCGGGAGGGGGCACAATGAGCAGTTCTTC.

The chain couples TRBV9 to TRBJ2-4, with no clear D. The V end lost 4 bases, the J end lost 7 bases, and 12 bases lay between the germline ends. Germline V gene lookup returns CDR1 SGDLS and CDR2 YYNGEE. This CDR3 contains 13 residues. The CDR3 loop reads CASSRADGNIQYF. As DNA, the CDR3 is TGTGCCAGCAGCCGGGCGGATGGTAACATTCAGTACTTC.

The chain couples TRBV2 to TRBJ1-1, with D maybe TRBD1 (5 bases). Germline values: CDR1 SNHLY, CDR2 FYNNEI. The CDR3 spans 12 residues. V lost 10 bases, J lost 5 bases, and 14 bases lay in between. The DNA of the CDR3 is TGTGCCACTTCCACGGGGGGAACTGAAGCTTTCTTT. Amino acid sequence: CATSTGGTEAFF.

The V call is TRBV7-9, the J call TRBJ2-1; D gene unclear. This CDR3 contains 16 residues. The germline V and J ends were trimmed by 1 base and 7 bases, with 17 bases remaining between them. Per the germline V gene, CDR1 is SEHNR and CDR2 is FQNEAQ (reference sequence). The CDR3 protein is CASSLVYWASKNEQFF. Written as DNA, the CDR3 is TGTGCCAGCAGCTTAGTCTATTGGGCCAGCAAAAATGAGCAGTTCTTC.

The chain joins TRBV2 to TRBJ1-4, with a weak D call TRBD1 (5 bases). The CDR3 extends over 15 amino acids. Deletions cut 8 bases from V and 0 bases from J, with 13 bases between. Germline CDR1 and CDR2: SNHLY and FYNNEI. This CDR3 is CASAKTAATNEKLFF. CDR3 nucleotide sequence: TGTGCCAGCGCAAAGACAGCGGCAACTAATGAAAAACTGTTTTTT. The entire variable domain, with the rest obtained from reference TRBV2 and TRBJ1-4, is as follows: EPEVTQTPSHQVTQMGQEVILRCVPISNHLYFYWYRQILGQKVEFLVSFYNNEISEKSEIFDDQFSVERPDGSNFTLKIRSTKLEDSAMYFCASAKTAATNEKLFFGSGTQLSVL.

The rearrangement uses TRBV28 and TRBJ2-5; D remains ambiguous. This CDR3 contains 13 residues. V gave up 6 bases and J gave up 0 bases, with 8 bases separating them. Germline V CDR1 and CDR2: MDHEN, SYDVKM. CDR3 amino acids: CASRVEYQETQYF. In DNA, the CDR3 is TGTGCCAGCAGGGTGGAGTACCAAGAGACCCAGTACTTC.

About this clone: The same CDR3 is also encoded by other DNA sequences in this sample. This chain connects TRBV30 to TRBJ1-2; D is unresolved. The CDR3 is 13 residues long. The V gene lost 0 bases and the J gene lost 3 bases, with 8 bases spanning the gap. Germline CDR1 and CDR2: GTSNPN and SVGIG (reference sequence). The DNA of the CDR3 is TGTGCCTGGAGTGTGCGGAGGGACTATGGCTACACCTTC. Translated, it gives CAWSVRRDYGYTF.

This clone showed up just a few times. The chain carries TRBV9 and TRBJ1-2, with D perhaps TRBD1 (6 bases). The CDR3 loop spans 14 amino acids. V shed 6 bases and J shed 8 bases, with 20 bases lying between them. CDR1 is SGDLS and CDR2 is YYNGEE in the germline V gene. The CDR3 DNA sequence: TGTGCCAGCACCTGGGGGACACCGACAGTCGGCTACACCTTC. It codes for CASTWGTPTVGYTF.

The gene calls are TRBV28 and TRBJ1-2; D gene ambiguous. This CDR3 has 20 residues. CDR1 is MDHEN, CDR2 SYDVKM, per germline. Trimming removed 9 bases from V and 0 bases from J, with 32 bases in between. CDR3 sequence: CASTTAPGVSVHLANYGYTF. Here the CDR3 DNA reads TGTGCCAGTACAACAGCCCCGGGAGTTTCCGTACACTTAGCTAACTATGGCTACACCTTC.

The chain links TRBV7-3 to TRBJ2-7; 8 bases fit TRBD1. V was clipped by 4 bases and J by 5 bases; unmatched bases: 10. The CDR3 runs 15 residues. Looked up from germline, CDR1 is SGHTA and CDR2 is FQGTGA. CDR3 DNA sequence: TGTGCCAGCAGCTCCCCGGACAGGGTTAAAGACGAGCAGTACTTC. It yields the protein CASSSPDRVKDEQYF.

As regards this clone: This sample also contains other DNA sequences that code for the same CDR3. The CDR3 DNA reads as TGCAGTGCTAGCCCCAACTATGGCTACACCTTC. Translation gives CSASPNYGYTF. J is TRBJ1-2 and V is TRBV20-1, with D hard to call. V was cut by 3 bases and J by 2 bases, with 4 bases left in between. CDR3 size: 11 residues. The germline V gene encodes CDR1 DFQATT and CDR2 SNEGSKA (reference sequence).

V and J are TRBV21-1 and TRBJ2-5. TRBV21-1 is described as a pseudogene. The CDR3 loop spans 16 amino acids. The CDR3 is CASSNRTWRYQETQYF. The CDR3 nucleotides are TGTGCCAGCAGCAATAGGACCTGGCGGTACCAAGAGACCCAGTACTTC.

Only one count was recorded for this clone. This sequence joins TRBV28 and TRBJ2-3; 8 nucleotides line up with TRBD1. The length of the CDR3 is 13 residues. CDR1 and CDR2 from the germline V gene are MDHEN and SYDVKM. The J segment lost 14 bases and the V segment lost 4 bases, leaving 11 bases of the junction unmatched. The DNA of the CDR3 is TGTGCCAGCAGTTCGGGACAGGTAAACTCTGGGTATTTT. Its translation: CASSSGQVNSGYF.

The CDR3 DNA reads TGTGCCAGCAGCTTAGATTTGGTGACAGAGCTAGGCTACACCTTC. Its protein product is CASSLDLVTELGYTF. The genes are TRBV11-2 and TRBJ1-2; a possible D gene is TRBD1 (5 bases). The V end was cut by 0 bases, the J end by 8 bases, with 16 bases between. CDR1 and CDR2 from the germline V gene are SGHAT and FQNNGV. The CDR3 has 15 amino acids.

V usage is TRBV30 and J usage is TRBJ2-7, with D hard to call. V was trimmed by 4 bases and J by 4 bases, leaving 8 bases between them. Germline CDR1 is GTSNPN and CDR2 is SVGIG (reference sequence). This CDR3 has 11 residues. CDR3 residues: CAWKAPYEQYF. CDR3 nucleotide sequence: TGTGCCTGGAAGGCGCCGTACGAGCAGTACTTC. Drawing the rest from reference TRBV30 and TRBJ2-7, the complete variable domain is SQTIHQWPATLVQPVGSPLSLECTVEGTSNPNLYWYRQAAGRGLQLLFYSVGIGQISSEVPQNLSASRPQDRQFILSSKKLLLSDSGFYLCAWKAPYEQYFGPGTRLTVT.

The chain links TRBV7-3 to TRBJ2-3; 8 bases fit TRBD2. The CDR3 length is 16 residues. The V and J ends lost 5 bases and 6 bases, in that order; junction bases with no gene match: 13. Germline CDR1 reads SGHTA; CDR2 reads FQGTGA. CDR3 DNA sequence: TGTGCCAGCAGCCCTTCCCTCGGGGGGGCAGTTGATACGCAGTATTTT. It translates to CASSPSLGGAVDTQYF. Full variable domain (remainder filled in from reference TRBV7-3 and TRBJ2-3): GAGVSQTPSNKVTEKGKYVELRCDPISGHTALYWYRQSLGQGPEFLIYFQGTGAADDSGLPNDRFFAVRPEGSVSTLKIQRTERGDSAVYLCASSPSLGGAVDTQYFGPGTRLTVL.

The CDR3 is CAGGTAYEQYF. In nucleotides, the CDR3 is TGTGCCGGGGGGACGGCCTACGAGCAGTACTTC. This sequence joins TRBV28 and TRBJ2-7; perhaps TRBD2 as D (6 bases). The V end lost 11 bases, the J end lost 2 bases, and 10 bases lay between the germline ends. Germline-derived CDR1 and CDR2 are MDHEN and SYDVKM. The CDR3 has 11 amino acids. Based on the CDR3 plus reference TRBV28 and TRBJ2-7, the full variable domain is DVKVTQSSRYLVKRTGEKVFLECVQDMDHENMFWYRQDPGLGLRLIYFSYDVKMKEKGDIPEGYSVSREKKERFSLILESASTNQTSMYLCAGGTAYEQYFGPGTRLTVT.

This rearrangement joins TRBV4-3 to TRBJ2-7; 11 bases fit TRBD2. The CDR3 covers 19 residues. Germline CDR1 is LGHNA and CDR2 is YSLEER. Germline trimming cut 4 bases from V and 4 bases from J; bases unmatched to any gene: 18. CDR3 region: CASSRSIGTSGPKDYEQYF. The CDR3 DNA is TGCGCCAGCAGCCGAAGTATAGGGACTAGCGGACCGAAGGATTACGAGCAGTACTTC.

The V call is TRBV5-1, the J call TRBJ2-7; TRBD1 agrees at 7 bases. Germline V gives CDR1 SGHRS, CDR2 YFSETQ. V was clipped by 4 bases and J by 5 bases; unmatched bases: 9. The CDR3 contains 14 residues. For the CDR3, the DNA is TGCGCCAGCAGCCCCCAGACAGGGTTCCACGAGCAGTACTTC. It is translated as CASSPQTGFHEQYF. The variable domain in full, completed from reference TRBV5-1 and TRBJ2-7, reads KAGVTQTPRYLIKTRGQQVTLSCSPISGHRSVSWYQQTPGQGLQFLFEYFSETQRNKGNFPGRFSGRQFSNSRSEMNVSTLELGDSALYLCASSPQTGFHEQYFGPGTRLTVT.

The rearrangement links TRBV11-2 to TRBJ2-1; no clear D gene. The ends were cut back, 0 bases at V and 8 bases at J, with 11 bases in the middle. Germline CDR1 SGHAT, CDR2 FQNNGV. The CDR3 totals 14 residues. CDR3 in amino acids: CASSLDPLGYEQFF. CDR3 sequence (DNA): TGTGCCAGCAGCTTAGATCCTCTGGGCTATGAGCAGTTCTTC.

This chain connects TRBV6-5 to TRBJ2-1, with D perhaps matching TRBD2 (6 bases). V lost 6 bases to trimming and J lost 10 bases, with 19 bases between them. There are 14 residues in the CDR3. Germline V gene lookup returns CDR1 MNHEY and CDR2 SVGAGI. Here the CDR3 reads CASSQGTRDAEQFF. The DNA for the CDR3 is TGTGCCAGCAGCCAAGGGACTCGCGACGCCGAGCAGTTCTTC.

The rearrangement uses TRBV11-1 and TRBJ2-2, with a weak D call TRBD1 (6 bases). V was clipped by 5 bases and J by 6 bases, with 19 bases between them. The V gene's germline CDR1 is SGHAT and CDR2 FQDESV (reference sequence). The CDR3 runs to 16 residues. CDR3 in amino acids: CASSPGARRVSGELFF. In DNA, the CDR3 is TGTGCCAGCAGCCCAGGGGCCCGCAGGGTTTCCGGGGAGCTGTTTTTT. The whole variable domain, remainder taken from reference TRBV11-1 and TRBJ2-2, is EAEVAQSPRYKITEKSQAVAFWCDPISGHATLYWYRQILGQGPELLVQFQDESVVDDSQLPKDRFSAERLKGVDSTLKIQPAELGDSAMYLCASSPGARRVSGELFFGEGSRLTVL.